Shown below are 2 T cell receptor beta chains from a single sample sequenced in a study of beta chain features in type 1 diabetes (dated by TCRdb to 2016 to 2018). Here is what the overall study found, with its caveats: Type 1 diabetes patients showed a moderate but significant shortening of TCRB CDR3 length in all four CD4+ subsets.

These receptors have no identified antigens. Libraries were prepared through the immunoSEQ multiplex PCR assay. All of the isolated RNA was reverse transcribed with the High Capacity cDNA Reverse Transcription Kit, so expressed TCRB transcripts were sequenced. This is the immuneACCESS table as TCRdb keeps it, with only in-frame sequences that have V and J called. A part of the clones is gone; compared with another copy, unresolved V genes explain less than half, and the rest is unexplained. In all, the sample holds over 650,000 clones, and over 13% of those were seen once. The ten top clones hold just under 0.04% of the sample. Source material: naive CD4+ T cells from blood. The label giving this sample's cell subset or site can be read as: true naive CD4+ T cells. Every receptor here comes from a man aged 18 to 30 with type 1 diabetes.

This chain joins TRBV28 and TRBJ1-2; D remains unclear. The CDR3 is made up of 12 amino acids. With 5 bases removed from V and 5 bases from J, the gap between germline ends came to 9 bases. Germline loops: CDR1 MDHEN, CDR2 SYDVKM. This chain's CDR3 is CASSRGAYGYTF. CDR3 bases: TGTGCCAGCAGTCGGGGAGCATATGGCTACACCTTC.

The chain recombines TRBV25-1 with TRBJ2-7; TRBD2 matches at 7 bases. Germline lookup yields CDR1 MGHDK and CDR2 SYGVNS. Trimming took 2 bases from V and 5 from J; bases not matched to a gene: 9. The CDR3 is 15 amino acids. This CDR3 reads CASSEGRGPGDEQYF. CDR3 DNA: TGTGCCAGCAGTGAAGGGAGGGGTCCGGGCGACGAGCAGTACTTC.